These 20 T cell receptor beta chains originate from one sample sequenced in a study of blood T cell repertoires in COVID-19. Some clones are missing from TCRdb's copy, which holds only in-frame ones; the method was immunoSEQ multiplex PCR. The repertoire holds about 250,000 clones, roughly 91% seen once, with roughly 0.89% in the top ten. Sequences were obtained from peripheral blood. All receptors derive from a man aged 30 to 45 with COVID-19, enrolled during active disease.

This chain connects TRBV6-5 to TRBJ2-3, with D perhaps matching TRBD1 (6 bases). The CDR3 extends over 14 amino acids. The V end was cut by 5 bases, the J end by 7 bases, with 16 bases between. Looked up from germline, CDR1 is MNHEY and CDR2 is SVGAGI. The CDR3 reads CASSQQGSPNTQYF. Written as DNA, the CDR3 is TGTGCCAGCAGTCAACAGGGCTCACCCAATACGCAGTATTTT.

This chain joins TRBV5-1 and TRBJ1-1; 7 bases line up with TRBD1. The CDR3 is 14 amino acids. V was pared by 4 bases and J by 1 base, with 4 bases of the junction left unmatched. Per the germline V gene, CDR1 is SGHRS and CDR2 is YFSETQ. The CDR3 loop reads CASSRDSPNTEAFF. The DNA of the CDR3 is TGCGCCAGCAGCCGGGACAGCCCGAACACTGAAGCTTTCTTT.

This sequence joins TRBV9 and TRBJ1-5; D gene ambiguous. V was pared by 0 bases and J by 1 base, with 11 bases between. This CDR3 spans 16 amino acids. CDR1 and CDR2 (germline): SGDLS, YYNGEE. For the CDR3, the DNA is TGTGCCAGCAGCGTAGGGTCAGGTGGGAGCAATCAGCCCCAGCATTTT. This gives the protein CASSVGSGGSNQPQHF.

The chain recombines TRBV19 with TRBJ2-7; D perhaps matches TRBD2 (7 bases). CDR1 is LNHDA and CDR2 is SQIVND in the germline V gene (reference sequence). V lost 5 bases, J lost 4 bases, and 21 bases lay in between. The CDR3 is 16 residues long. The CDR3 bases are TGTGCCAGTAGTTCTCTAGGGGGGGGCCGGAATTACGAGCAGTACTTC. The encoded protein is CASSSLGGGRNYEQYF.

The rearrangement links TRBV10-2 to TRBJ1-6; D is possibly TRBD1 (5 bases). The V and J ends lost 4 bases and 7 bases respectively, with 14 bases between them. The CDR3 contains 15 residues. CDR1 WSHSY and CDR2 SAAADI come from the germline V gene. CDR3 sequence (DNA): TGCGCCAGCAGTGCGGAAGGAGGGGTGAATTCACCCCTCCACTTT. Protein sequence: CASSAEGGVNSPLHF.

This chain joins TRBV19 and TRBJ2-7; D not resolved. Germline-derived CDR1 and CDR2 are LNHDA and SQIVND (reference sequence). This CDR3 spans 15 amino acids. Trimming took 1 base from V and 4 from J, leaving 14 bases between them. CDR3 sequence: CASSIGRSLKYEQYF. The CDR3 bases are TGTGCCAGTAGTATAGGGCGGAGCCTTAAGTACGAGCAGTACTTC. The variable domain in full, completed from reference TRBV19 and TRBJ2-7, reads DGGITQSPKYLFRKEGQNVTLSCEQNLNHDAMYWYRQDPGQGLRLIYYSQIVNDFQKGDIAEGYSVSREKKESFPLTVTSAQKNPTAFYLCASSIGRSLKYEQYFGPGTRLTVT.

V and J are TRBV7-9 and TRBJ2-2; 11 bases map to TRBD1. The V gene's germline CDR1 is SEHNR and CDR2 FQNEAQ (reference sequence). The trim removed 5 bases at V and 7 bases at J, leaving 9 bases unmatched. This CDR3 comprises 16 residues. The CDR3 reads CASSTRDRGKDGELFF. For the CDR3, the DNA is TGTGCCAGCAGCACCCGGGACAGGGGGAAAGACGGGGAGCTGTTTTTT.

The gene calls are TRBV7-5 and TRBJ1-4; TRBD1, the table's D call, was not compared with the DNA. TRBV7-5 is shown as a pseudogene. This CDR3 spans 18 amino acids. This CDR3 is CVRSVPGDTLKTNEKLFF. CDR3 coding DNA: TGTGTCAGAAGCGTCCCCGGGGACACTCTTAAAACTAATGAAAAACTGTTTTTT.

The CDR3 protein is CASSWNRLGGNTIYF. The CDR3 DNA sequence: TGTGCCAGCAGTTGGAACAGGCTGGGCGGAAACACCATATATTTT. The chain combines TRBV2 with TRBJ1-3; perhaps TRBD1 as D (5 bases). Trimming pared 5 bases from V and 4 bases from J, leaving 15 bases between. The length of the CDR3 is 15 residues. CDR1 SNHLY and CDR2 FYNNEI come from the germline V gene.

The V call is TRBV7-9, the J call TRBJ1-3, with D unclear. The CDR3 is 14 amino acids. Trimming removed 11 bases from V and 0 bases from J, with 14 bases in between. Germline assignment: CDR1 SEHNR and CDR2 FQNEAQ (reference sequence). The CDR3 sequence is CAGYGSSSGNTIYF. The CDR3 DNA reads TGTGCCGGCTACGGGTCAAGCTCTGGAAACACCATATATTTT.

This clone was seen once. The genes are TRBV19 and TRBJ1-2; 8 positions match TRBD1. Trimming took 6 bases from V and 3 from J; bases not matched to a gene: 6. There are 14 residues in the CDR3. Germline V lookup: CDR1 LNHDA, CDR2 SQIVND (reference sequence). CDR3 region: CASRTQGEYYGYTF. CDR3 DNA: TGTGCCAGTAGAACACAGGGGGAGTACTATGGCTACACCTTC.

The chain joins TRBV10-3 to TRBJ1-2; 10 nucleotides line up with TRBD1. With V trimmed by 6 bases and J by 3 bases, 4 bases remained unmatched. Germline V gene lookup returns CDR1 ENHRY and CDR2 SYGVKD. This CDR3 comprises 14 residues. The CDR3 DNA reads as TGTGCCATCAGGGGACAGGGGTGGGACTATGGCTACACCTTC. Its translation: CAIRGQGWDYGYTF.

The rearrangement links TRBV3-1 (or the pseudogene TRBV3-2) to TRBJ1-6; D is ambiguous. The CDR3 sequence is 15 residues long. Germline V lookup: CDR1 LGHDT, CDR2 YNNKEL (reference sequence). V lost 0 bases to trimming and J lost 6 bases, with 9 bases between them. For the CDR3, the DNA is TGTGCCAGCAGCCAAGATGCGAGGGCTAATTCACCCCTCCACTTT. It is translated as CASSQDARANSPLHF.

The chain couples TRBV18 to TRBJ2-3, with D possibly being TRBD1 (6 bases). This CDR3 region has 18 residues. Germline V gene data show CDR1 as KGHSH and CDR2 as LQKENI. Trimming left V 2 bases short and J 1 base short, with 19 bases between. The chain's CDR3 is CASSPSGTGTTRTDTQYF. Here the CDR3 DNA reads TGTGCCAGCTCACCATCGGGAACCGGGACAACTCGCACAGATACGCAGTATTTT.

The chain combines TRBV7-2 with TRBJ2-3; possible D gene TRBD1, 5 bases. CDR3 size: 19 residues. Trimming took 4 bases from V and 2 from J, leaving 25 bases between them. CDR1 and CDR2 from the germline V gene are SGHTA and FQGNSA. The chain's CDR3 is CASSSPQEGVRHYTDTQYF. The CDR3 coding sequence is TGTGCCAGCAGCTCCCCCCAGGAAGGGGTCCGACATTACACAGATACGCAGTATTTT.

This clone has a single count. This chain joins TRBV3-1 (or the pseudogene TRBV3-2) and TRBJ1-2, with D possibly TRBD1 on 6 matching bases. Trimming removed 0 bases at V and 4 bases at J, with 12 bases between. Germline CDR1 LGHDT, CDR2 YNNKEL (reference sequence). The CDR3 consists of 15 residues. In DNA, the CDR3 is TGTGCCAGCAGCCAAGATGACCCCAGGGGCTATGGCTACACCTTC. Residues: CASSQDDPRGYGYTF.

The chain couples TRBV6-5 to TRBJ1-2, with 7 bases lining up with TRBD1. The ends lost 5 bases at V and 6 bases at J; junction bases unmatched: 12. The CDR3 totals 15 residues. Per germline, CDR1 MNHEY and CDR2 SVGAGI. CDR3 loop: CASSQTGFVLDGYTF. The CDR3, as DNA: TGTGCCAGCAGTCAGACAGGGTTTGTACTGGATGGCTACACCTTC.

The chain carries TRBV12-5 and TRBJ1-4; possibly TRBD1 for D (5 bases). CDR3 length equals 12 residues. V shed 3 bases and J shed 10 bases, with 9 bases lying between them. The germline V gene has CDR1 LGHNT and CDR2 FRNRAP. The CDR3 region has the DNA TGTGCTAGTGGTTTAACAGGTGGAAAACTGTTTTTT. Protein sequence: CASGLTGGKLFF.

The CDR3, as DNA: TGTGCCAGCAGTACCCGGGACTACCGAAAGCAGTTCTTC. The encoded protein is CASSTRDYRKQFF. The chain has TRBV5-5 and TRBJ2-1; TRBD2 matches 7 bases. The J segment lost 11 bases and the V segment lost 5 bases, leaving 10 bases of the junction unmatched. CDR3 length: 13 amino acids. CDR1 is SGHKS, CDR2 YYEKEE, per germline (reference sequence).

The rearrangement links TRBV4-1 to TRBJ1-5, with TRBD1 matching over 7 bases. This CDR3 region has 19 residues. From germline, CDR1 is MGHRA and CDR2 YSYEKL. The trim removed 1 base at V and 1 base at J, leaving 13 bases unmatched. CDR3 protein: CASSQVPFRQGGSNQPQHF. The CDR3 DNA follows: TGCGCCAGCAGCCAAGTCCCTTTTAGACAGGGTGGGAGCAATCAGCCCCAGCATTTT.